The clone carrying this TCR beta chain showed up just a few times. What it binds is unknown. This clone may be a read error of a much larger clone one base away. The data are from a study of neurological immune-mediated disorders. About the study: Of about 34 multiple sclerosis patients, some 31 were relapsing-remitting and 3 secondary progressive. Findings of the study overall: Clinical and MRI features did not associate with the cluster found in multiple sclerosis patients.

Each CDR3 protein gets one entry after TCRdb re-called the 5' RACE reads with MiXCR. Of around 66,000 distinct CDR3 sequences listed, around 5% are singletons. PBMCs stored at -80 C, 2 million in total, were the source of the unsorted libraries. The CDR3 length is 12 residues. Deletions cut 5 bases from V and 6 bases from J, with 10 bases between. In germline, CDR1 is SEHNR, CDR2 FQNEAQ (reference sequence). The receptor was isolated from a woman in her 30s with multiple sclerosis. V is TRBV7-9 and J is TRBJ1-1, with D unresolved. Sequencing was carried out using PBMCs. Here the CDR3 reads CASSPTVAEAFF. The DNA of the CDR3 is TGTGCCAGCAGCCCTACGGTTGCTGAAGCTTTCTTT.